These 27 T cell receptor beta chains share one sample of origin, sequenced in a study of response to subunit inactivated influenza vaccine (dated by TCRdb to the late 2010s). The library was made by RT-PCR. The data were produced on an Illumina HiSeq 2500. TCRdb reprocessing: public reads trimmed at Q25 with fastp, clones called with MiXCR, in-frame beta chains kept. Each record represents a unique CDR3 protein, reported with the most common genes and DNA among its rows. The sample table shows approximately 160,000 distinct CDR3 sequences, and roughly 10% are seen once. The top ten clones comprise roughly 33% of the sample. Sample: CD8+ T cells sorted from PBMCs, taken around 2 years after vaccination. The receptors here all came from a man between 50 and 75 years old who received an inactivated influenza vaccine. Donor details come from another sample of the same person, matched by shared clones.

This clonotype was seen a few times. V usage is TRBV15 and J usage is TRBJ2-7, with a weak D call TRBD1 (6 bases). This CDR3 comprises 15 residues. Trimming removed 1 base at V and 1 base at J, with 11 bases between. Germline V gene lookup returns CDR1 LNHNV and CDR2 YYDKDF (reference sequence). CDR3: CATSRASGQSYEQYF. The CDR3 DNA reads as TGTGCCACCAGCAGAGCCTCCGGACAGTCCTACGAGCAGTACTTC.

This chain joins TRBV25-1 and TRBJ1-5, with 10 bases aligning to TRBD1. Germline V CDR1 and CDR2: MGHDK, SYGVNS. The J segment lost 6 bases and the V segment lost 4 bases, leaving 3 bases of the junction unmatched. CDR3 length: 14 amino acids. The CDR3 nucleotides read TGTGCCAGCAGTGCGACAGGGGGCTTTCAGCCCCAGCATTTT. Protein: CASSATGGFQPQHF. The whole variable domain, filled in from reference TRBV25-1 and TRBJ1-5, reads EADIYQTPRYLVIGTGKKITLECSQTMGHDKMYWYQQDPGMELHLIHYSYGVNSTEKGDLSSESTVSRIRTEHFPLTLESARPSHTSQYLCASSATGGFQPQHFGDGTRLSIL.

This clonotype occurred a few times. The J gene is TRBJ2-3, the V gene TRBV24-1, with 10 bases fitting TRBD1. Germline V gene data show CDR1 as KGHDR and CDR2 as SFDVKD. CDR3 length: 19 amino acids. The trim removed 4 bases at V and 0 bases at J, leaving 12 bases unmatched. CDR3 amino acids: CATSDWDRGRLISTDTQYF. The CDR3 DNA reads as TGTGCCACCAGTGACTGGGACAGGGGAAGACTTATCAGCACAGATACGCAGTATTTT.

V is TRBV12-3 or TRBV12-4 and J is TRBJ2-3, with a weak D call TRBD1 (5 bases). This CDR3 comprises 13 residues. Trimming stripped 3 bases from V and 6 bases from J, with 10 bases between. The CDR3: CASSFSGSDTQYF. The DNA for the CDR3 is TGTGCCAGCAGTTTTTCAGGGTCGGATACGCAGTATTTT.

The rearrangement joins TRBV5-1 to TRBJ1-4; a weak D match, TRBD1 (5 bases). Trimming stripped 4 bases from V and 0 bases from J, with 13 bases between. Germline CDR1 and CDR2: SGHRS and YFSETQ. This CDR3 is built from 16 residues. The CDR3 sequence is CASSLWTGATNEKLFF. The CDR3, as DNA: TGCGCCAGCAGCCTCTGGACGGGGGCAACTAATGAAAAACTGTTTTTT.

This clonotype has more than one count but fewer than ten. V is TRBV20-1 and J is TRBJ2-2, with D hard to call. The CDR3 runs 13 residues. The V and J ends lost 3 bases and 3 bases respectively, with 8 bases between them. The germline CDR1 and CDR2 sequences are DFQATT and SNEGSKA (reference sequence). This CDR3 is CSASSRDTGELFF. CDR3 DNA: TGCAGTGCTAGCTCTAGGGACACCGGGGAGCTGTTTTTT.

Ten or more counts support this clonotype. In DNA, the CDR3 is TGCAGCAATAACCTGGGGGGCGCGGAAGAAAAACTGTTTTTT. Translation: CSNNLGGAEEKLFF. The chain is built from TRBV29-1 and TRBJ1-4; a weak D match, TRBD1 (6 bases). CDR1 and CDR2 (germline): SQVTM, ANQGSEA. The CDR3 extends over 14 amino acids. Between the trimmed V and J ends, which lost 8 bases and 8 bases, there was a span of 21 bases.

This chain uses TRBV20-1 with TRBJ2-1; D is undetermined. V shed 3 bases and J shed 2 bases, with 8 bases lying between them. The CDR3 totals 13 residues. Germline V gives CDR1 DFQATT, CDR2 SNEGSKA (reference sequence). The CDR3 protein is CSARRRTYNEQFF. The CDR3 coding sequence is TGCAGTGCTAGGCGGCGGACCTACAATGAGCAGTTCTTC.

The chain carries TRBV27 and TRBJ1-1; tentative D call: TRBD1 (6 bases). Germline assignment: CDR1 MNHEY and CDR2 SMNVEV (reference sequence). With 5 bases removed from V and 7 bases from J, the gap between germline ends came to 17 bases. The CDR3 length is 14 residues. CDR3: CASSPPGQPREAFF. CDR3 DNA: TGTGCCAGCAGTCCCCCCGGACAGCCTCGTGAAGCTTTCTTT.

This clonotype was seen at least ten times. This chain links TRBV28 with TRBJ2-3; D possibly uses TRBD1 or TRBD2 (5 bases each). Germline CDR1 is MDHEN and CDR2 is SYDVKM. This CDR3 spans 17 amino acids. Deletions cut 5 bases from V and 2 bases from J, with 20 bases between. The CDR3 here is CASSRPGTRADTDTQYF. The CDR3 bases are TGTGCCAGCAGTCGTCCCGGGACCCGGGCGGACACAGATACGCAGTATTTT.

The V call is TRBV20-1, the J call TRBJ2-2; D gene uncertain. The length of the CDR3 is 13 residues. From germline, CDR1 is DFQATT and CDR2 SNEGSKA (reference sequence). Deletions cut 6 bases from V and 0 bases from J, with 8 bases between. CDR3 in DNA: TGCAGTGCCCCCCTCGCGAACACCGGGGAGCTGTTTTTT. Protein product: CSAPLANTGELFF.

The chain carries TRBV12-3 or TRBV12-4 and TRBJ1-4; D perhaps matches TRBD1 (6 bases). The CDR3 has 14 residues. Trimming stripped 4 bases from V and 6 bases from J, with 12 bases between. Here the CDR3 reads CASSSTGRYEKLFF. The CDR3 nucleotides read TGTGCCAGCAGTTCCACAGGGCGGTATGAAAAACTGTTTTTT.

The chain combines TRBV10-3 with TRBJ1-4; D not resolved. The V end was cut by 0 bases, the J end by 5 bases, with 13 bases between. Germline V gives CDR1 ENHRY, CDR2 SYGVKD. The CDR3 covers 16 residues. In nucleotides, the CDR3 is TGTGCCATCAGTGAGTCCATTGTGGTGGCCAATGAAAAACTGTTTTTT. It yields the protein CAISESIVVANEKLFF.

CDR3 sequence: CASRRTGPHSLGNQPQHF. CDR3 nucleotide sequence: TGTGCCAGCAGACGAACAGGACCTCACTCTCTTGGCAATCAGCCCCAGCATTTT. This chain connects TRBV7-7 to TRBJ1-5, with D possibly TRBD1 on 5 matching bases. The germline V gene has CDR1 SSHAT and CDR2 FNYEAQ (reference sequence). This CDR3 is 18 amino acids long. V lost 6 bases to trimming and J lost 2 bases, with 23 bases between them.

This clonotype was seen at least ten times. CDR3 sequence (DNA): TGCGCCAGCAGCTGGCGGGGCAACGCGAACACTGAAGCTTTCTTT. Amino acid sequence: CASSWRGNANTEAFF. J is TRBJ1-1 and V is TRBV5-1; possibly TRBD1 for D (5 bases). Germline lookup yields CDR1 SGHRS and CDR2 YFSETQ. Trimming took off 3 bases at V and 1 base at J, with 13 bases between the two ends. The CDR3 runs 15 residues.

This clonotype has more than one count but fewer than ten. Written as DNA, the CDR3 is TGTGCCAGCAGCTCCCGGATAGCGCGGAGCACAGATACGCAGTATTTT. Encoded protein: CASSSRIARSTDTQYF. The rearrangement joins TRBV7-2 to TRBJ2-3; perhaps TRBD2 as D (5 bases). Germline V gives CDR1 SGHTA, CDR2 FQGNSA. Deletions cut 4 bases from V and 0 bases from J, with 14 bases between. CDR3 size: 16 residues.

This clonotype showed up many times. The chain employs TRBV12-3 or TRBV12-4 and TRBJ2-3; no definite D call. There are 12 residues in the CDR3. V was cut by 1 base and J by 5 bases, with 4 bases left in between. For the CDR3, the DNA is TGTGCCAGCAGTTTAGACGGAGATACGCAGTATTTT. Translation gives CASSLDGDTQYF.

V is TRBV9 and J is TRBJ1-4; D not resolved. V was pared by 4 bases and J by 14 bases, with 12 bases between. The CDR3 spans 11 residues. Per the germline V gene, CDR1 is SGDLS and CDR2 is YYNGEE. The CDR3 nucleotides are TGTGCCAGCAGCAAAGACGGAAGGCTGTTTTTT. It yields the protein CASSKDGRLFF.

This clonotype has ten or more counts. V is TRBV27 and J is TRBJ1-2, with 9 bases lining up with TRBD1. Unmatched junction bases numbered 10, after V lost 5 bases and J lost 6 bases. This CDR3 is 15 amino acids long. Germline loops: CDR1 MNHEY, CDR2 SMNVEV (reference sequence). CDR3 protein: CASSLLGQGRDGYTF. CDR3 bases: TGTGCCAGCAGTCTGCTGGGACAGGGAAGGGATGGCTACACCTTC.

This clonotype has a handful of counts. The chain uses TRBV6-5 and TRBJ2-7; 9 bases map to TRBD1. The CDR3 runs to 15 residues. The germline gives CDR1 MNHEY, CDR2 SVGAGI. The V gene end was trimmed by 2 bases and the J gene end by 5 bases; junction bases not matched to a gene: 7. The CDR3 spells CASSYVGTGWNEQYF. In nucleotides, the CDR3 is TGTGCCAGCAGTTACGTAGGGACAGGGTGGAACGAGCAGTACTTC.

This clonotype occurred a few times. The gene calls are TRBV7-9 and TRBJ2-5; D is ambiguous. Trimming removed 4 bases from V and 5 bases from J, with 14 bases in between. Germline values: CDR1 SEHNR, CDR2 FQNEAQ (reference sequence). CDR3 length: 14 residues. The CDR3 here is CASSSTREWETQYF. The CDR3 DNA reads TGTGCCAGCAGCTCAACAAGAGAATGGGAGACCCAGTACTTC.

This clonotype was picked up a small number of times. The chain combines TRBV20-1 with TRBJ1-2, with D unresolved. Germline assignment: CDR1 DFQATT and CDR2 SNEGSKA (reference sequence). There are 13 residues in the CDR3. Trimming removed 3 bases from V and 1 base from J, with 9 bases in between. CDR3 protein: CSAREQFNYGYTF. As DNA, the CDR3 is TGCAGTGCTAGGGAACAGTTTAACTATGGCTACACCTTC.

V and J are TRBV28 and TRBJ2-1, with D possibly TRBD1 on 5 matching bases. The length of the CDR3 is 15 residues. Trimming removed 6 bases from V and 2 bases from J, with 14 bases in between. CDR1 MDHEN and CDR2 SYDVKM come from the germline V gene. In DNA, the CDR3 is TGTGCCAGCAGCTTCCCCAGGGTTGCCTACAATGAGCAGTTCTTC. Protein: CASSFPRVAYNEQFF. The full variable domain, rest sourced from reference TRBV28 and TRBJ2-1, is DVKVTQSSRYLVKRTGEKVFLECVQDMDHENMFWYRQDPGLGLRLIYFSYDVKMKEKGDIPEGYSVSREKKERFSLILESASTNQTSMYLCASSFPRVAYNEQFFGPGTRLTVL.

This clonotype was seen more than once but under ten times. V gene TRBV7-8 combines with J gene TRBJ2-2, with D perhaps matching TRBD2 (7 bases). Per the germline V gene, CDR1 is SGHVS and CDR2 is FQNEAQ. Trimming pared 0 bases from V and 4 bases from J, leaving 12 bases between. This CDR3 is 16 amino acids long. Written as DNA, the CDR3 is TGTGCCAGCAGCTTAGCGGTACGGGGGGCCACCGGGGAGCTGTTTTTT. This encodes CASSLAVRGATGELFF.

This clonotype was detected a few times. Here the CDR3 DNA reads TGCAGTGCTAGAGATCCGGACAACTATGGCTACACCTTC. Protein product: CSARDPDNYGYTF. The chain links TRBV20-1 to TRBJ1-2; D is ambiguous. The CDR3 loop spans 13 amino acids. The V gene lost 0 bases and the J gene lost 2 bases, with 7 bases spanning the gap. The germline V gene has CDR1 DFQATT and CDR2 SNEGSKA (reference sequence).

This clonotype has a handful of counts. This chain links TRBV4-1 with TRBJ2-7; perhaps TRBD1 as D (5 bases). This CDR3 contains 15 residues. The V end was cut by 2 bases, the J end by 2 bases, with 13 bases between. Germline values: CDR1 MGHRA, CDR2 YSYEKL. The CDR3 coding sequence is TGCGCCAGCAGCCAACAGACAGATATGGCCTACGAGCAGTACTTC. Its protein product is CASSQQTDMAYEQYF.

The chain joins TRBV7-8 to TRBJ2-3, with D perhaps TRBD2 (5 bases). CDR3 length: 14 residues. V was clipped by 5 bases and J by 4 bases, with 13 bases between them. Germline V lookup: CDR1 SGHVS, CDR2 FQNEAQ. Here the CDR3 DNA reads TGTGCCAGCAGCCGGCGGACTGAGGCAGATACGCAGTATTTT. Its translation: CASSRRTEADTQYF.